This is a list of T cell receptor beta chains from one sample in a study of sequential checkpoint blockade in melanoma. Sequenced by immunoSEQ multiplex PCR; TCRdb stores in-frame clones only, minus some. The sample contains 7,900 or so clones, roughly a quarter of which appear only once. Material: tumor tissue (inferred from file names), obtained from a patient given nivolumab and ipilimumab in sequence. These receptors all come from a human donor with melanoma. Each CDR3 is given with its conserved first and last residue. The D gene is left open where the match is weak. Expanded clones get a size class; other rows say once, few or many, or leave the size out.

clone size: -; J gene: TRBJ2-2; V gene: TRBV6-8; D gene: -; CDR3 protein: CASSRTETGELFF; CDR3 DNA: TGTGCCAGCAGTCGGACAGAGACCGGGGAGCTGTTTTTT
clone size: -; J gene: TRBJ1-6; V gene: TRBV12-1; D gene: -; CDR3 protein: CASSFRCRGFNSPLHF; CDR3 DNA: TGTGCCAGCAGCTTCCGCTGTAGGGGTTTCAATTCACCCCTCCACTTT
clone size: many; J gene: TRBJ1-3; V gene: TRBV11-3; D gene: -; CDR3 protein: CASSFSGSGNTIYF; CDR3 DNA: TGTGCCAGCAGCTTTTCCGGCTCTGGAAACACCATATATTTT
clone size: few; J gene: TRBJ1-6; V gene: TRBV5-1; D gene: TRBD1; CDR3 protein: CASSSGTGNSYNSPLHF; CDR3 DNA: TGCGCCAGCAGCTCCGGGACAGGGAACTCCTATAATTCACCCCTCCACTTT
clone size: -; J gene: TRBJ2-1; V gene: TRBV6-8; D gene: -; CDR3 protein: CASSYSLGENEQFF; CDR3 DNA: TGTGCCAGCAGTTACTCCCTTGGTGAAAATGAGCAGTTCTTC
clone size: -; J gene: TRBJ2-1; V gene: TRBV5-1; D gene: -; CDR3 protein: CASSLVSRYNEQFF; CDR3 DNA: TGCGCCAGCAGCTTGGTTTCGAGGTACAATGAGCAGTTCTTC
clone size: few; J gene: TRBJ2-5; V gene: TRBV11-3; D gene: -; CDR3 protein: CASSLGGREETQYF; CDR3 DNA: TGTGCTAGCAGCTTAGGAGGGCGGGAAGAGACCCAGTACTTC
clone size: many; J gene: TRBJ2-7; V gene: TRBV11-3; D gene: TRBD2; CDR3 protein: CASSLGWGTSGAYEQYF; CDR3 DNA: TGTGCCAGCAGCTTAGGGTGGGGGACTAGCGGGGCCTACGAGCAGTACTTC
clone size: medium-sized; J gene: TRBJ2-1; V gene: TRBV6-8; D gene: TRBD2; CDR3 protein: CASRSGLAGRYNEQFF; CDR3 DNA: TGTGCCAGCAGATCGGGACTAGCGGGGCGATACAATGAGCAGTTCTTC
clone size: -; J gene: TRBJ2-2; V gene: TRBV9; D gene: TRBD1; CDR3 protein: CASSRAPGTDTGELFF; CDR3 DNA: TGTGCCAGCAGCCGAGCCCCCGGGACAGACACCGGGGAGCTGTTTTTT
clone size: few; J gene: TRBJ2-1; V gene: TRBV27; D gene: -; CDR3 protein: CASSLYGSNEQFF; CDR3 DNA: TGTGCCAGCAGTTTATACGGCAGCAATGAGCAGTTCTTC
clone size: few; J gene: TRBJ2-5; V gene: TRBV9; D gene: -; CDR3 protein: CASSRMGKETQYF; CDR3 DNA: TGTGCCAGCAGCCGGATGGGGAAAGAGACCCAGTACTTC
clone size: many; J gene: TRBJ2-7; V gene: TRBV23-1; D gene: -; CDR3 protein: CASSQSLDSSSYEQYF; CDR3 DNA: TGCGCCAGCAGCCAATCCCTGGACAGTTCCTCCTACGAGCAGTACTTC
clone size: few; J gene: TRBJ2-3; V gene: TRBV27; D gene: -; CDR3 protein: CASGLNTDTQYF; CDR3 DNA: TGTGCCAGCGGGCTTAACACAGATACGCAGTATTTT
clone size: many; J gene: TRBJ2-3; V gene: TRBV9; D gene: -; CDR3 protein: CASSVATGTTDTQYF; CDR3 DNA: TGTGCCAGCAGCGTAGCCACAGGGACCACAGATACGCAGTATTTT
clone size: many; J gene: TRBJ2-7; V gene: TRBV7-5; D gene: -; CDR3 protein: CASSPSQGPSYEQYF; CDR3 DNA: TGTGCCAGCAGCCCCAGCCAGGGGCCTTCCTACGAGCAGTACTTC
clone size: few; J gene: TRBJ2-5; V gene: TRBV30; D gene: TRBD2; CDR3 protein: CAWSPIRWTSGEQETQYF; CDR3 DNA: TGTGCCTGGAGCCCCATAAGGTGGACTAGCGGGGAACAAGAGACCCAGTACTTC
clone size: -; J gene: TRBJ2-3; V gene: TRBV5-1; D gene: -; CDR3 protein: CASKVAPQSTDTQYF; CDR3 DNA: TGCGCCAGCAAGGTAGCCCCGCAAAGTACAGATACGCAGTATTTT
clone size: -; J gene: TRBJ2-2; V gene: TRBV29-1; D gene: TRBD2; CDR3 protein: CSVEGGLAGDTGELFF; CDR3 DNA: TGCAGCGTTGAGGGGGGACTAGCGGGAGACACCGGGGAGCTGTTTTTT
clone size: -; J gene: TRBJ2-7; V gene: TRBV5-1; D gene: TRBD2; CDR3 protein: CASSVNTGRVYEQYF; CDR3 DNA: TGCGCCAGCAGTGTGAATACCGGGAGGGTCTACGAGCAGTACTTC
clone size: few; J gene: TRBJ1-1; V gene: TRBV4-1; D gene: -; CDR3 protein: CASSSISGQSDTEAFF; CDR3 DNA: TGCGCCAGCAGCAGCATCTCTGGACAGTCTGACACTGAAGCTTTCTTT
clone size: -; J gene: TRBJ2-7; V gene: TRBV4-1; D gene: TRBD1; CDR3 protein: CASSQEDRVTYEQYF; CDR3 DNA: TGCGCCAGCAGCCAAGAGGACAGGGTAACCTACGAGCAGTACTTC
clone size: -; J gene: TRBJ2-3; V gene: TRBV6-8; D gene: TRBD2; CDR3 protein: CASSFRGVGTDTQYF; CDR3 DNA: TGTGCCAGCAGTTTCCGGGGGGTCGGCACAGATACGCAGTATTTT
clone size: -; J gene: TRBJ2-7; V gene: TRBV25-1; D gene: TRBD1; CDR3 protein: CASSAGTGGAEQYF; CDR3 DNA: TGTGCCAGCAGCGCCGGGACAGGGGGCGCCGAGCAGTACTTC
clone size: few; J gene: TRBJ1-4; V gene: TRBV29-1; D gene: -; CDR3 protein: CSVRTSGGEKLFF; CDR3 DNA: TGCAGCGTTCGTACCTCTGGTGGTGAAAAACTGTTTTTT
clone size: -; J gene: TRBJ2-6; V gene: TRBV11-3; D gene: -; CDR3 protein: CASSPRGQGSSGANVLTF; CDR3 DNA: TGTGCCAGCAGCCCCAGAGGGCAGGGAAGCTCTGGGGCCAACGTCCTGACTTTC
clone size: -; J gene: TRBJ1-1; V gene: TRBV29-1; D gene: TRBD1; CDR3 protein: CSVVGTGHTEAFF; CDR3 DNA: TGCAGCGTTGTAGGGACAGGCCACACTGAAGCTTTCTTT
clone size: -; J gene: TRBJ1-4; V gene: TRBV10-2; D gene: TRBD1; CDR3 protein: CASRMGQGTTNEKLFF; CDR3 DNA: TGCGCCAGCAGGATGGGACAGGGGACAACTAATGAAAAACTGTTTTTT
clone size: many; J gene: TRBJ2-3; V gene: TRBV6-8; D gene: TRBD2; CDR3 protein: CASSDLAGGLNTQYF; CDR3 DNA: TGTGCCAGCAGTGACTTAGCGGGGGGCCTCAATACGCAGTATTTT
clone size: medium-sized; J gene: TRBJ2-1; V gene: TRBV11-3; D gene: TRBD2; CDR3 protein: CASSGPGRGVYNEQFF; CDR3 DNA: TGTGCCAGCAGCGGCCCTGGGCGGGGGGTTTACAATGAGCAGTTCTTC
clone size: -; J gene: TRBJ2-1; V gene: TRBV4-1; D gene: -; CDR3 protein: CASSHPSALINNEQFF; CDR3 DNA: TGCGCCAGCAGCCACCCCTCTGCACTAATTAACAATGAGCAGTTCTTC
clone size: medium-sized; J gene: TRBJ2-1; V gene: TRBV11-3; D gene: -; CDR3 protein: CASSLGLGVYNEQFF; CDR3 DNA: TGTGCCAGCAGCTTAGGACTAGGGGTCTACAATGAGCAGTTCTTC